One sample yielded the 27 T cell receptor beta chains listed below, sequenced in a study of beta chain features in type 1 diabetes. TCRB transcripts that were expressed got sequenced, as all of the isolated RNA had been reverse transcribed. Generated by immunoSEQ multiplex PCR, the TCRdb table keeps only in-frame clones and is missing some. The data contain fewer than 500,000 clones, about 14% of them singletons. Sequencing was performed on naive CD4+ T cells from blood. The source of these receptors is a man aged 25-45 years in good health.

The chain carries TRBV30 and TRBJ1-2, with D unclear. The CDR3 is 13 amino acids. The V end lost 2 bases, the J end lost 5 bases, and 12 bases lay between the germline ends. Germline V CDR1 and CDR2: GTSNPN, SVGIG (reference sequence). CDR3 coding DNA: TGTGCCTGGAGTCACCCCCCCGGGTATGGCTACACCTTC. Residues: CAWSHPPGYGYTF. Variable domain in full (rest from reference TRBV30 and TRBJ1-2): SQTIHQWPATLVQPVGSPLSLECTVEGTSNPNLYWYRQAAGRGLQLLFYSVGIGQISSEVPQNLSASRPQDRQFILSSKKLLLSDSGFYLCAWSHPPGYGYTFGSGTRLTVV.

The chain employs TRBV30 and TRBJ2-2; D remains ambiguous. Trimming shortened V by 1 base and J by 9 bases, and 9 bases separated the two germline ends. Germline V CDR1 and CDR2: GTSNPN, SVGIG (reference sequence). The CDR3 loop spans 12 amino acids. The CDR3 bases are TGTGCCTGGAGTGAAGCCCCCTGGGAGCTGTTTTTT. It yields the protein CAWSEAPWELFF.

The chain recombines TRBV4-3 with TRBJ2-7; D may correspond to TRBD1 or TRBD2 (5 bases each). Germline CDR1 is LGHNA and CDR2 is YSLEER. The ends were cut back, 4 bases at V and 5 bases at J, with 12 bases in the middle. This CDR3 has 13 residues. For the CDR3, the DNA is TGCGCCAGCAGCCGCCAGGTGGGGGACGAGCAGTACGTC. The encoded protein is CASSRQVGDEQYV.

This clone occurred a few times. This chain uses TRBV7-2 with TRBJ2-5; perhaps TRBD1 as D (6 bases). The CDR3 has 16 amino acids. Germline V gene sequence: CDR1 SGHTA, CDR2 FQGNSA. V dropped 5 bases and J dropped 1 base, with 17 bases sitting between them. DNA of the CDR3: TGTGCCAGCAGCGCCCAACTAGTGGGGGCCCAAGAGACCCAGTACTTC. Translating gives CASSAQLVGAQETQYF.

CDR3 sequence: CASSHRRFSGNTIYF. The CDR3 DNA reads as TGTGCCAGCAGCCACCGACGGTTCTCTGGAAACACCATATATTTT. The chain joins TRBV14 to TRBJ1-3; D remains ambiguous. Germline-derived CDR1 and CDR2 are SGHDN and FVKESK. Between the trimmed V and J ends, which lost 3 bases and 0 bases, there was a span of 9 bases. The CDR3 covers 15 residues. Combining the CDR3 with reference TRBV14 and TRBJ1-3 gives the whole variable domain EAGVTQFPSHSVIEKGQTVTLRCDPISGHDNLYWYRRVMGKEIKFLLHFVKESKQDESGMPNNRFLAERTGGTYSTLKVQPAELEDSGVYFCASSHRRFSGNTIYFGEGSWLTVV.

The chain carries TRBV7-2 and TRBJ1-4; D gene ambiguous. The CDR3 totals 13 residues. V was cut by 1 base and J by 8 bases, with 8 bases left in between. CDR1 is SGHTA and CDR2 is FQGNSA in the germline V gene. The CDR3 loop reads CASSLGTREKLFF. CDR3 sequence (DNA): TGTGCCAGCAGCTTAGGGACTAGGGAAAAACTGTTTTTT.

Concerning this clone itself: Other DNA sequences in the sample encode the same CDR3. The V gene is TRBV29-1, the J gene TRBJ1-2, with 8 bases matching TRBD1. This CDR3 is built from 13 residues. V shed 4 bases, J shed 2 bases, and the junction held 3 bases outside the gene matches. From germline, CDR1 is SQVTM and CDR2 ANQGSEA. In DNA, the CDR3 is TGCAGCGTTGGGACAGGGACGAACTATGGCTACACCTTC. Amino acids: CSVGTGTNYGYTF. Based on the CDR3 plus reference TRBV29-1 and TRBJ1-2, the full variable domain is SAVISQKPSRDICQRGTSLTIQCQVDSQVTMMFWYRQQPGQSLTLIATANQGSEATYESGFVIDKFPISRPNLTFSTLTVSNMSPEDSSIYLCSVGTGTNYGYTFGSGTRLTVV.

CDR3 in DNA: TGTGCCAGCAGCTTAGGGACCCCGGCCGGGGAGCTGTTTTTT. This translates into CASSLGTPAGELFF. The chain employs TRBV11-2 and TRBJ2-2; D unresolved. Germline V gives CDR1 SGHAT, CDR2 FQNNGV. V lost 1 base to trimming and J lost 6 bases, with 9 bases between them. The length of the CDR3 is 14 residues. The whole variable domain, filled in from reference TRBV11-2 and TRBJ2-2, reads EAGVAQSPRYKIIEKRQSVAFWCNPISGHATLYWYQQILGQGPKLLIQFQNNGVVDDSQLPKDRFSAERLKGVDSTLKIQPAKLEDSAVYLCASSLGTPAGELFFGEGSRLTVL.

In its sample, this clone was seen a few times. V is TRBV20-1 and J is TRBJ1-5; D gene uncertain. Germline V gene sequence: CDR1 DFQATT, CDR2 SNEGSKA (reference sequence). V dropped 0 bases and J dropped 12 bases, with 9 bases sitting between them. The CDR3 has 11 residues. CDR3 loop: CSARDQVVQHF. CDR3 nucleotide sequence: TGCAGTGCTAGAGATCAGGTGGTCCAGCATTTT.

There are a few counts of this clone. The CDR3 nucleotides read TGTGCCAGCAGCCTAAAACGCGAAGGGACAGGGGATTTCACTGAGCAGTTCTTC. It is translated as CASSLKREGTGDFTEQFF. V usage is TRBV14 and J usage is TRBJ2-1, with 10 bases aligning to TRBD1. The CDR3 consists of 18 residues. V was clipped by 4 bases and J by 9 bases; unmatched bases: 18. Germline CDR1 and CDR2: SGHDN and FVKESK.

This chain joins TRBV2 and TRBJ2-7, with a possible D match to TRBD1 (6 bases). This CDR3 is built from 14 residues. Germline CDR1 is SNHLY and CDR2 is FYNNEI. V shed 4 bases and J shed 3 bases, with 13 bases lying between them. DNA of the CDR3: TGTGCCAGCAGTGTGGCCAAGGGGGTCTACGAGCAGTACTTC. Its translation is CASSVAKGVYEQYF.

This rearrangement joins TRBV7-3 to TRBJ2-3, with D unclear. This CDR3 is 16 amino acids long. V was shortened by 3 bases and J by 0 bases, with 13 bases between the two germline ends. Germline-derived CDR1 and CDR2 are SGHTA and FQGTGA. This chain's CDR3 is CASSFLPRASTDTQYF. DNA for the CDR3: TGTGCCAGCAGCTTCCTCCCAAGAGCTAGCACAGATACGCAGTATTTT. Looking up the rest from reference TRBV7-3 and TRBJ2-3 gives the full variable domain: GAGVSQTPSNKVTEKGKYVELRCDPISGHTALYWYRQSLGQGPEFLIYFQGTGAADDSGLPNDRFFAVRPEGSVSTLKIQRTERGDSAVYLCASSFLPRASTDTQYFGPGTRLTVL.

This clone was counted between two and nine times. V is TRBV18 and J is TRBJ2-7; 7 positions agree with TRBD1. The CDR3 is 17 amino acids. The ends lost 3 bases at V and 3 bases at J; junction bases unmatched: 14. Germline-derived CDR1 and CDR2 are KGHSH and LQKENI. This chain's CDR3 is CASSPQNTGQSHYEQYF. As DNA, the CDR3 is TGTGCCAGCTCACCGCAAAATACGGGACAGAGCCACTACGAGCAGTACTTC.

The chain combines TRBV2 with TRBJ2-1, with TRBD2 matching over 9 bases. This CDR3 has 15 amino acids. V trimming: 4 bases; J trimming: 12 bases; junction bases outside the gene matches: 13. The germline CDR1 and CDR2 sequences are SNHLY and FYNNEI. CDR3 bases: TGTGCCAGCAGTGGAACACTAGCGGGTGGTCAGCGGCAGTTCTTC. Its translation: CASSGTLAGGQRQFF. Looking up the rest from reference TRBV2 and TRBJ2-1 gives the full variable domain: EPEVTQTPSHQVTQMGQEVILRCVPISNHLYFYWYRQILGQKVEFLVSFYNNEISEKSEIFDDQFSVERPDGSNFTLKIRSTKLEDSAMYFCASSGTLAGGQRQFFGPGTRLTVL.

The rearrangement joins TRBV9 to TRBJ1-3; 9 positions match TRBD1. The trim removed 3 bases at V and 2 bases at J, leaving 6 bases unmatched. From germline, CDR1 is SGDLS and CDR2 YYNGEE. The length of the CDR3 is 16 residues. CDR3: CASSATDRGPGNTIYF. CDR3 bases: TGTGCCAGCAGCGCCACGGACAGGGGCCCTGGAAACACCATATATTTT.

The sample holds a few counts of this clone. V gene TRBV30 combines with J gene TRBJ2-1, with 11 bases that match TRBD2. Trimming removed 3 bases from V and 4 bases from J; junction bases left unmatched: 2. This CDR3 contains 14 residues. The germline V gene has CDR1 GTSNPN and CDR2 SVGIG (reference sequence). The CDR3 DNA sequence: TGTGCCTGGAGGGGACTAGCGGAGTACAATGAGCAGTTCTTC. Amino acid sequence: CAWRGLAEYNEQFF. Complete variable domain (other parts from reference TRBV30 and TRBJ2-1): SQTIHQWPATLVQPVGSPLSLECTVEGTSNPNLYWYRQAAGRGLQLLFYSVGIGQISSEVPQNLSASRPQDRQFILSSKKLLLSDSGFYLCAWRGLAEYNEQFFGPGTRLTVL.

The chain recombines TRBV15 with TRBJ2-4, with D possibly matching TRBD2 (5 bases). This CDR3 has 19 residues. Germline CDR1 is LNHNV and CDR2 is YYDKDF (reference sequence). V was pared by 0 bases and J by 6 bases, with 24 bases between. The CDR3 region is CATSRDRTSLWLNLNIQYF. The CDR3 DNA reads TGTGCCACCAGCAGAGATCGTACTAGTTTGTGGCTCAACTTAAACATTCAGTACTTC.

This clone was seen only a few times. CDR3: CAWSVITISGNTIYF. CDR3 DNA: TGTGCCTGGAGTGTGATCACTATCTCTGGAAACACCATATATTTT. The chain employs TRBV30 and TRBJ1-3; no firm D call. Germline V gene data show CDR1 as GTSNPN and CDR2 as SVGIG (reference sequence). Between the trimmed V and J ends, which lost 0 bases and 0 bases, there was a span of 9 bases. This CDR3 spans 15 amino acids.

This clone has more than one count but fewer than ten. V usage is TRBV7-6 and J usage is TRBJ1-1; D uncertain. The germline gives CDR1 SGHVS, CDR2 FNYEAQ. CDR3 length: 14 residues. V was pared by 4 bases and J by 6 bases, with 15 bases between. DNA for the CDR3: TGTGCCAGCAGCTCCCGTGTCTCCGGCGCTGAAGCTTTCTTT. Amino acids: CASSSRVSGAEAFF.

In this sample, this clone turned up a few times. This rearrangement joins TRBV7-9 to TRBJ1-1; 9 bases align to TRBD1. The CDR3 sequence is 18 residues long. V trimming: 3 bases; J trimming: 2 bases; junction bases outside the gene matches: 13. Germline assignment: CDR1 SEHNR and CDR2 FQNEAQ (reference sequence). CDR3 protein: CASSFLGATGQGNTEAFF. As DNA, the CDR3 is TGTGCCAGCAGCTTTTTAGGTGCGACGGGACAGGGAAACACTGAAGCTTTCTTT.

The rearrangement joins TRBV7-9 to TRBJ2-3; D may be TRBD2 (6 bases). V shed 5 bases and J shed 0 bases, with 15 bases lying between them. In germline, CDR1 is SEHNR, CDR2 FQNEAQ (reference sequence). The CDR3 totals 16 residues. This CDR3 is CASSRRGGTSTDTQYF. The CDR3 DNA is TGTGCCAGCAGCCGCCGGGGCGGGACTAGCACAGATACGCAGTATTTT. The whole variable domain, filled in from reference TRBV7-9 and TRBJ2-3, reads DTGVSQNPRHKITKRGQNVTFRCDPISEHNRLYWYRQTLGQGPEFLTYFQNEAQLEKSRLLSDRFSAERPKGSFSTLEIQRTEQGDSAMYLCASSRRGGTSTDTQYFGPGTRLTVL.

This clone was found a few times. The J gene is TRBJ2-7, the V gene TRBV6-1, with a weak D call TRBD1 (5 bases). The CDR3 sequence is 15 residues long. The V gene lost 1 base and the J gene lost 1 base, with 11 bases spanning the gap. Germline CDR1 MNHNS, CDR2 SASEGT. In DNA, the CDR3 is TGTGCCAGCAGTGAAGGGGCAGGGTCTTCCTACGAGCAGTACTTC. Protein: CASSEGAGSSYEQYF.

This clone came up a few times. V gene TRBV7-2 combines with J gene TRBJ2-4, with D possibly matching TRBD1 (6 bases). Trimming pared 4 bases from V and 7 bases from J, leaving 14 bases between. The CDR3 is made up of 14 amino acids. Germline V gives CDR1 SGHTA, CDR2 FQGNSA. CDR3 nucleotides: TGTGCCAGCAGCTCAAGAACAGGGATGAACATTCAGTACTTC. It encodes CASSSRTGMNIQYF.

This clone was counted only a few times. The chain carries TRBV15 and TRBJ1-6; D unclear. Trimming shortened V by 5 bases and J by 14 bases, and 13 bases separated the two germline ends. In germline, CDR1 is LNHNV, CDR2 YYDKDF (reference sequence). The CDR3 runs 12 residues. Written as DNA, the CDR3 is TGTGCCACCAGCGCCCCGGTAGGGTCCCTCCACTTT. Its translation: CATSAPVGSLHF. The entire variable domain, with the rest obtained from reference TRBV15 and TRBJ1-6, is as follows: DAMVIQNPRYQVTQFGKPVTLSCSQTLNHNVMYWYQQKSSQAPKLLFHYYDKDFNNEADTPDNFQSRRPNTSFCFLDIRSPGLGDTAMYLCATSAPVGSLHFGNGTRLTVT.

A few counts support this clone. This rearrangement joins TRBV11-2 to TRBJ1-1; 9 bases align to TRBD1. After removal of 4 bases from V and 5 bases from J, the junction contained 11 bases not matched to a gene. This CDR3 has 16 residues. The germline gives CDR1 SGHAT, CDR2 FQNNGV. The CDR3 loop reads CASSSGQGTGRTEAFF. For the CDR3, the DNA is TGTGCCAGCAGCTCCGGACAGGGGACCGGACGGACTGAAGCTTTCTTT.

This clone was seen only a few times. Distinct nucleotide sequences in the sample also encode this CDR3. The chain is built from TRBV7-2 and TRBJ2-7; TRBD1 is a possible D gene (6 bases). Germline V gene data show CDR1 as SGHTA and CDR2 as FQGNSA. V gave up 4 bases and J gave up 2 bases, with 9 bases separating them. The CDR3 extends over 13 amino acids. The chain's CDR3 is CASSSRTAYEQYF. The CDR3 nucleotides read TGTGCCAGCAGCTCGCGGACAGCCTACGAGCAGTACTTC.

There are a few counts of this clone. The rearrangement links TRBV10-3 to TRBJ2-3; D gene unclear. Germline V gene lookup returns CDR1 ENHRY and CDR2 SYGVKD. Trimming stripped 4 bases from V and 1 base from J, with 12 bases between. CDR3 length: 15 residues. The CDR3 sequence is CAISVRLWGTDTQYF. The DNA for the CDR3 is TGTGCCATCAGTGTCCGTCTCTGGGGCACAGATACGCAGTATTTT.